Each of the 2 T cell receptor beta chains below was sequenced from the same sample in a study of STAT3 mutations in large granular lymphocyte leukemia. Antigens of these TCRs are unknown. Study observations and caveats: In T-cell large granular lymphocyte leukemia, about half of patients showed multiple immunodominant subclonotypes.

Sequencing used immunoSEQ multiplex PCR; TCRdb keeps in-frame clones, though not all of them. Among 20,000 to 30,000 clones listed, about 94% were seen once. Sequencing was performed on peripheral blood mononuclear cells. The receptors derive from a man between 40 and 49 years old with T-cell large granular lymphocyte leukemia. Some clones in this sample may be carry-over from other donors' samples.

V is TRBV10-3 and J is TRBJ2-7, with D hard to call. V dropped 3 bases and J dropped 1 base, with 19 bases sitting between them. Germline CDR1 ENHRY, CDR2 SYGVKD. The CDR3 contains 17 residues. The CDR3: CAISDSLGQLTSYEQYF. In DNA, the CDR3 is TGTGCCATCAGTGACTCACTTGGGCAGCTTACTTCCTACGAGCAGTACTTC.

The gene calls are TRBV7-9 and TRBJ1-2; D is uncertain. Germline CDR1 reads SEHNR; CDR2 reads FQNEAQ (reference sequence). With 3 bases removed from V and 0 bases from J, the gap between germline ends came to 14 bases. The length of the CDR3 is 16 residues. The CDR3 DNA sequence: TGTGCCAGCAGCTTGACCGTGGGGAGGGCTAACTATGGCTACACCTTC. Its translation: CASSLTVGRANYGYTF.